The next 6 T cell receptor beta chains were all read from a single sample in a study of cytomegalovirus exposure and HLA in healthy donors. This PCR relied on a set of 60 Vbeta primers and 13 Jbeta primers. The assay was immunoSEQ multiplex PCR, and TCRdb's table has in-frame clones only and misses some. The sample yields around 150,000 clones, 60% to 80% seen once. The sequencing sample was made of PBMCs. All receptors derive from a woman in her forties or fifties in good health and CMV-seropositive.

The chain joins TRBV19 to TRBJ1-5, with a tentative D call TRBD1 (5 bases). Germline loops: CDR1 LNHDA, CDR2 SQIVND (reference sequence). This CDR3 has 15 residues. Trimming stripped 3 bases from V and 7 bases from J, with 16 bases between. The CDR3 region is CASSIGLGVGQPQHF. The CDR3 nucleotides read TGTGCCAGTAGTATCGGACTAGGGGTAGGGCAGCCCCAGCATTTT.

Comments on this clone: Within the sample, other DNA sequences also encode this same CDR3. This chain uses TRBV18 with TRBJ2-5; D unclear. Trimming removed 3 bases at V and 5 bases at J, with 4 bases between. The CDR3 covers 11 residues. Germline loops: CDR1 KGHSH, CDR2 LQKENI. The CDR3 loop is CASSPEETQYF. CDR3 coding DNA: TGTGCCAGCTCACCCGAGGAGACCCAGTACTTC. The full variable domain, rest sourced from reference TRBV18 and TRBJ2-5, is NAGVMQNPRHLVRRRGQEARLRCSPMKGHSHVYWYRQLPEEGLKFMVYLQKENIIDESGMPKERFSAEFPKEGPSILRIQQVVRGDSAAYFCASSPEETQYFGPGTRLLVL.

The V and J genes are TRBV18 and TRBJ1-4, with TRBD1 matching over 8 bases. Germline CDR1 is KGHSH and CDR2 is LQKENI. The CDR3 covers 19 residues. V was clipped by 1 base and J by 0 bases; unmatched bases: 10. The CDR3 sequence: CASSPRGTGRAATNEKLFF. The CDR3 nucleotides are TGTGCCAGCTCACCACGTGGGACAGGTCGGGCTGCAACTAATGAAAAACTGTTTTTT.

J is TRBJ1-2 and V is TRBV19; TRBD1 might be the D (6 bases). Germline-derived CDR1 and CDR2 are LNHDA and SQIVND (reference sequence). The CDR3 is made up of 16 amino acids. Trimming removed 4 bases at V and 5 bases at J, with 20 bases between. The CDR3 protein is CASSTLLGAGEYGYTF. DNA of the CDR3: TGTGCCAGTAGTACCCTGCTAGGGGCAGGGGAGTATGGCTACACCTTC.

The chain employs TRBV7-9 and TRBJ1-5; D is undetermined. Germline CDR1 reads SEHNR; CDR2 reads FQNEAQ (reference sequence). This CDR3 has 14 residues. V was trimmed by 4 bases and J by 3 bases, leaving 10 bases between them. The CDR3 nucleotides are TGTGCCAGCAGCTCCGGGCGGGACAATCAGCCCCAGCATTTT. It is translated as CASSSGRDNQPQHF.

CDR3 residues: CATLDQGDKNIQYF. The CDR3 DNA is TGTGCCACCCTGGACCAAGGGGACAAAAACATTCAGTACTTC. The chain carries TRBV19 and TRBJ2-4; D may be TRBD1 (5 bases). Per the germline V gene, CDR1 is LNHDA and CDR2 is SQIVND (reference sequence). Trimming took 10 bases from V and 3 from J, leaving 16 bases between them. The CDR3 is 14 amino acids.